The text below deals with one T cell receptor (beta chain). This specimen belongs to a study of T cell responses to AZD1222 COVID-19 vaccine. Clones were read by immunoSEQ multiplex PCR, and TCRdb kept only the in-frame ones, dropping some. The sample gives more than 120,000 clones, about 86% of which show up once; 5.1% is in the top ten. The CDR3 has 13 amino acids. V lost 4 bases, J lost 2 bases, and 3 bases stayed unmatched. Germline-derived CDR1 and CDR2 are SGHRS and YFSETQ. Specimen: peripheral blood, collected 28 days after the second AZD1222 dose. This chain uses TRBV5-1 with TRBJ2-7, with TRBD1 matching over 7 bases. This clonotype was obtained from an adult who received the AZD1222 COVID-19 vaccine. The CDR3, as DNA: TGCGCCAGCAGCATACAGGGGACCTACGAGCAGTACTTC. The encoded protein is CASSIQGTYEQYF.